This TCR beta chain emerged from a study of T-cell reconstitution after alpha-beta-depleted transplantation in children. Using unique molecular identifiers, the investigators prepared the TCRbeta library. Each CDR3 protein is one row after TCRdb ran MiXCR on the PCR reads. The sample yields 60,000 to 100,000 distinct CDR3 sequences, approximately 18% seen once. This CDR3 spans 15 amino acids. V was shortened by 3 bases and J by 0 bases, with 11 bases between the two germline ends. This chain joins TRBV12-3 or TRBV12-4 and TRBJ2-5; D call uncertain. The TCR sequence derives from a male patient aged 2-9 years who had a stem cell transplant for acute lymphoblastic leukemia, so the T cells may come from the graft donor. This material consisted of PBMCs, mostly from graft donor cells, taken 360 days after TCRalphabeta/CD19-depleted stem cell transplant. For the CDR3, the DNA is TGTGCCAGCAGTTTTCGACCTCCGTACCAAGAGACCCAGTACTTC. Its protein product is CASSFRPPYQETQYF.